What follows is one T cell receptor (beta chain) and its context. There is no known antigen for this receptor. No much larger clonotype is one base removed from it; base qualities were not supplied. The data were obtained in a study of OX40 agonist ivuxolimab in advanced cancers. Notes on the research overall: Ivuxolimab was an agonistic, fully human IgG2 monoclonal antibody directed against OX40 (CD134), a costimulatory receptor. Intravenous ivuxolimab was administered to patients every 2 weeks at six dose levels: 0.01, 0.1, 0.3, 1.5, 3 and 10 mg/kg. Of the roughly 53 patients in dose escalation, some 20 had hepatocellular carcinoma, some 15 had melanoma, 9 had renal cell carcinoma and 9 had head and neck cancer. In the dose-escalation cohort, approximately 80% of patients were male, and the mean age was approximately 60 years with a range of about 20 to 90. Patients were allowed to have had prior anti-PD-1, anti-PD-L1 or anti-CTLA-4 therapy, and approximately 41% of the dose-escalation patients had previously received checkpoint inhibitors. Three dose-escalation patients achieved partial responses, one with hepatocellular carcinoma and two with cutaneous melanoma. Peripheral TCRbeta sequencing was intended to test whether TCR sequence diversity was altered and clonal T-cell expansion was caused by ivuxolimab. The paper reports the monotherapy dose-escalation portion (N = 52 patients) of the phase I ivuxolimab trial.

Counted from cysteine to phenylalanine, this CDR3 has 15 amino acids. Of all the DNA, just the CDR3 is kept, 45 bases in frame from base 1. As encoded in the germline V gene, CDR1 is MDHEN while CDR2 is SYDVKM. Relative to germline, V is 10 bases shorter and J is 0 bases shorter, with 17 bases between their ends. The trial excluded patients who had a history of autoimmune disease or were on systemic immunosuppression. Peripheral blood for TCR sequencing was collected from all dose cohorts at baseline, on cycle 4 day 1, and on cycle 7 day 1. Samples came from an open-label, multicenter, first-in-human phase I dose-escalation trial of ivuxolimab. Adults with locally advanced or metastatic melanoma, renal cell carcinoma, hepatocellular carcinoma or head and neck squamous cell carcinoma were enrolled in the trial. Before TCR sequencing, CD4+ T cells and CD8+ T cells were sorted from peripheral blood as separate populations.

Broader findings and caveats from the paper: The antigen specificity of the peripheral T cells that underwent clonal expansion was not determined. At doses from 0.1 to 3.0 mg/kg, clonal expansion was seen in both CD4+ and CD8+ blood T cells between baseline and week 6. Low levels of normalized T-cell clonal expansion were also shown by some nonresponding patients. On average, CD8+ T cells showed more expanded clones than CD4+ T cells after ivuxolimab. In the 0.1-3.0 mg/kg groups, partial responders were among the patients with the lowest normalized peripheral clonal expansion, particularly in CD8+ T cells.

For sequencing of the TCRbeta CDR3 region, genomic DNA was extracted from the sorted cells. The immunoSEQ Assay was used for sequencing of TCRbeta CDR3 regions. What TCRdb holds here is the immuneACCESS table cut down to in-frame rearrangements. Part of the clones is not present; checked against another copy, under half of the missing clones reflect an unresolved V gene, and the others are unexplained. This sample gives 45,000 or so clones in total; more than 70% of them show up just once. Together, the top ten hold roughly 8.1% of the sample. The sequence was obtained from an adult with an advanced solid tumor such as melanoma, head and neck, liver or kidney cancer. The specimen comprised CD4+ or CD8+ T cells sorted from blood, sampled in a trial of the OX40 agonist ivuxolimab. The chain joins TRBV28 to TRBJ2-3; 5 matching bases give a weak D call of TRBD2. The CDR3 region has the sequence CATKTIPLSTDTQYF. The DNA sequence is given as TGTGCCACCAAGACTATTCCTCTTAGCACAGATACGCAGTATTTT.